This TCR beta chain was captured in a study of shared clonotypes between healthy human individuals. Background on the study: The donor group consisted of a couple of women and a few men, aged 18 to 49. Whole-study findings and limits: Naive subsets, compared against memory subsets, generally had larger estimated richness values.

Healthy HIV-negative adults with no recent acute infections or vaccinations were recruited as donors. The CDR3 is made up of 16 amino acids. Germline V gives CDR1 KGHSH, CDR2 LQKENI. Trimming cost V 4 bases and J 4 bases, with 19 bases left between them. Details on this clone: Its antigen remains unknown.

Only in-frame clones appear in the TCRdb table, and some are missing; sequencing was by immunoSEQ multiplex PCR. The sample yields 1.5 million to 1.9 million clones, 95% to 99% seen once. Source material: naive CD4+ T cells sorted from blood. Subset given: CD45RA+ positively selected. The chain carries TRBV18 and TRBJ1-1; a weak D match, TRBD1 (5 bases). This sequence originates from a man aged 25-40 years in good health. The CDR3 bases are TGTGCCAGCTCACTGAAGAGGGGAAATTCGGTCACTGAAGCTTTCTTT. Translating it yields CASSLKRGNSVTEAFF. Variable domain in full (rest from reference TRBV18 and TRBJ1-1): NAGVMQNPRHLVRRRGQEARLRCSPMKGHSHVYWYRQLPEEGLKFMVYLQKENIIDESGMPKERFSAEFPKEGPSILRIQQVVRGDSAAYFCASSLKRGNSVTEAFFGQGTRLTVV.